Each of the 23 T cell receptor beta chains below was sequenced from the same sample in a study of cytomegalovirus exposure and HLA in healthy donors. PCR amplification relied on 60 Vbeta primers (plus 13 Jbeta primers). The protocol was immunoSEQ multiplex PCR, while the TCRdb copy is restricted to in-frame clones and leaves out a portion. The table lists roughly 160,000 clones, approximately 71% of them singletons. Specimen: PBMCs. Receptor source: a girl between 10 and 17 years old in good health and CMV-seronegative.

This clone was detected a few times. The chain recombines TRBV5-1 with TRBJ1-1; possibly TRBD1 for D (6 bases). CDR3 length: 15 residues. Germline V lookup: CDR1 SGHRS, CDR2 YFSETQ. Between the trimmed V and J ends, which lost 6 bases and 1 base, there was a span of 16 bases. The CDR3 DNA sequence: TGCGCCAGCAAAATCTCGGACAGCCGGAACACTGAAGCTTTCTTT. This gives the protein CASKISDSRNTEAFF.

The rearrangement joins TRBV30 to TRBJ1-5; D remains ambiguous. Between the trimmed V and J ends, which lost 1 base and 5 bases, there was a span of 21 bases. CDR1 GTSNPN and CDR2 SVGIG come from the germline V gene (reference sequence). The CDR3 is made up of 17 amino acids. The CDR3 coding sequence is TGTGCCTGGAGTGACCCCAAATTGGGAGGTTCTTATCAGCCCCAGCATTTT. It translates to CAWSDPKLGGSYQPQHF. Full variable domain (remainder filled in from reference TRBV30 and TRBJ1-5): SQTIHQWPATLVQPVGSPLSLECTVEGTSNPNLYWYRQAAGRGLQLLFYSVGIGQISSEVPQNLSASRPQDRQFILSSKKLLLSDSGFYLCAWSDPKLGGSYQPQHFGDGTRLSIL.

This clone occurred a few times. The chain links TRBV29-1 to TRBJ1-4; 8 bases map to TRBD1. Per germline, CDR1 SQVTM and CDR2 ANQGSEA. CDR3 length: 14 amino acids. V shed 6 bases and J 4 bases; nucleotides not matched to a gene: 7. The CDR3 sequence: CSVGTGGINEKLFF. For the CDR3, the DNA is TGCAGCGTAGGAACAGGGGGGATTAATGAAAAACTGTTTTTT.

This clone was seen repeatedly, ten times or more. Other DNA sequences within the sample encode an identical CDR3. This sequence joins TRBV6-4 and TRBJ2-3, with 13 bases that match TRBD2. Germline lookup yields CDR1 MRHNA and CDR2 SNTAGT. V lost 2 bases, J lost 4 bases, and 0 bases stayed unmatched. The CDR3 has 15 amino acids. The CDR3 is CASSDTSGGADTQYF. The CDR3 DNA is TGTGCCAGCAGTGACACTAGCGGGGGGGCAGATACGCAGTATTTT.

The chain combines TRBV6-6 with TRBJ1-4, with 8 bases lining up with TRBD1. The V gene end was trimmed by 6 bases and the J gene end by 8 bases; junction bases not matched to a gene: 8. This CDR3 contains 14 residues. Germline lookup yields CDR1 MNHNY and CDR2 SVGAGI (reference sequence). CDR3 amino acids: CASSPDRGREKLFF. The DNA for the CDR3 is TGTGCCAGCAGCCCAGACAGGGGCAGGGAAAAACTGTTTTTT.

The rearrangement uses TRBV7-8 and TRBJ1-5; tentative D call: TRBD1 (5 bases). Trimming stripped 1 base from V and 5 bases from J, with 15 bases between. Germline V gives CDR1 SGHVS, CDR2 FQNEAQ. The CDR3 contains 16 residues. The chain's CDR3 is CASSLEGSLPDQPQHF. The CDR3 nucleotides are TGTGCCAGCAGCTTAGAGGGGTCGCTCCCGGATCAGCCCCAGCATTTT.

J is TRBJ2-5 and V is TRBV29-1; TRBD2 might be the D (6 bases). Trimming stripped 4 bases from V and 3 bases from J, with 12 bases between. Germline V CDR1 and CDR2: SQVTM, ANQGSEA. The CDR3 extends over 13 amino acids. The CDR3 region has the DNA TGCAGCGTTGGGGGGGTGATTAAAGAGACCCAGTACTTC. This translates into CSVGGVIKETQYF.

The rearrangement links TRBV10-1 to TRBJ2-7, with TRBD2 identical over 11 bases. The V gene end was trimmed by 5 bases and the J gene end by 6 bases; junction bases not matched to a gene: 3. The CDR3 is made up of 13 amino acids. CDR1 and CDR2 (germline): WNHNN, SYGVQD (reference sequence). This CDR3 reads CASSYGTSGEQYF. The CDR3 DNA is TGCGCCAGCAGTTACGGGACTAGCGGCGAGCAGTACTTC.

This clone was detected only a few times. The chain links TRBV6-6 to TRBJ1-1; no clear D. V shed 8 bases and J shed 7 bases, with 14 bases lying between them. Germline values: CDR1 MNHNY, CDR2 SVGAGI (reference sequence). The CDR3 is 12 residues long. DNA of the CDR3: TGTGCCAGCGAACAACAGACGGATGAAGCTTTCTTT. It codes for CASEQQTDEAFF.

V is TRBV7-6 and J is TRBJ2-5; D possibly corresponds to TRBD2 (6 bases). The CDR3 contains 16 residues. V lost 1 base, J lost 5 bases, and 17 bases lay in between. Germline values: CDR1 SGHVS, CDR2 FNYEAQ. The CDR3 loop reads CASSLEGRLVSETQYF. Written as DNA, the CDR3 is TGTGCCAGCAGCTTAGAGGGGAGGCTAGTATCGGAGACCCAGTACTTC.

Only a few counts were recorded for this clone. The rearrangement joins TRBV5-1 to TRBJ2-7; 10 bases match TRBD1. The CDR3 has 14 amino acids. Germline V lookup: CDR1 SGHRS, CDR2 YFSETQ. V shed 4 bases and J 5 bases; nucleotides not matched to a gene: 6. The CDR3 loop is CASSPADRGDEQYF. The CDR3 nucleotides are TGCGCCAGCAGCCCGGCGGACAGGGGGGACGAGCAGTACTTC.

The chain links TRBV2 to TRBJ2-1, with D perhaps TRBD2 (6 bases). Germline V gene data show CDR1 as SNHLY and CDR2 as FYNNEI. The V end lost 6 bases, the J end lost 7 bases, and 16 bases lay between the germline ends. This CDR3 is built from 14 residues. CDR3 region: CASRGTGNLNEQFF. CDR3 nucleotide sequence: TGTGCCAGCAGGGGGACTGGGAATCTGAATGAGCAGTTCTTC.

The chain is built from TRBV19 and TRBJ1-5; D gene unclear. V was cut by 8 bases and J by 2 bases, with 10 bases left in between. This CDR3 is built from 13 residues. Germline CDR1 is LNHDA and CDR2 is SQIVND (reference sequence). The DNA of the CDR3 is TGTGCCAGTGGGAGGCAGGGCAATCAGCCCCAGCATTTT. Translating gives CASGRQGNQPQHF.

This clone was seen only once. CDR3 amino acids: CASPGDNYEQYF. The CDR3 nucleotides are TGTGCCAGTCCCGGGGATAACTACGAGCAGTACTTC. The rearrangement uses TRBV6-1 and TRBJ2-7; D is perhaps TRBD2 (5 bases). Germline CDR1 is MNHNS and CDR2 is SASEGT. V lost 9 bases to trimming and J lost 3 bases, with 12 bases between them. This CDR3 has 12 residues.

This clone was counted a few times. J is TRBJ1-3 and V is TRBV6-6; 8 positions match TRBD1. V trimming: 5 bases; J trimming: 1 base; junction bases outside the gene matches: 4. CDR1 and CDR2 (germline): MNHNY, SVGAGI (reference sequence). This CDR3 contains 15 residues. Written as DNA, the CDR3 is TGTGCCAGCAGTGGACAGGGAGGGTCTGGAAACACCATATATTTT. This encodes CASSGQGGSGNTIYF.

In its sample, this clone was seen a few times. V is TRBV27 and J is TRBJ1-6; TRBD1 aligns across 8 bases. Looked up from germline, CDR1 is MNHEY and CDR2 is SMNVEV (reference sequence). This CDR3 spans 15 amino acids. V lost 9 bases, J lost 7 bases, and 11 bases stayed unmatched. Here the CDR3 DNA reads TGTGCCAGTACAACGGACAGGGCAGGGAATTCACCCCTCCACTTT. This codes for CASTTDRAGNSPLHF.

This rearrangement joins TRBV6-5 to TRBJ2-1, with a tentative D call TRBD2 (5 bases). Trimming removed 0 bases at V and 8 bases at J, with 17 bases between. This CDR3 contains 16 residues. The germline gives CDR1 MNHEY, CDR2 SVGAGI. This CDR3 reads CASSYSIGIGEDEQFF. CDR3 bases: TGTGCCAGCAGTTACTCGATAGGTATCGGGGAAGATGAGCAGTTCTTC.

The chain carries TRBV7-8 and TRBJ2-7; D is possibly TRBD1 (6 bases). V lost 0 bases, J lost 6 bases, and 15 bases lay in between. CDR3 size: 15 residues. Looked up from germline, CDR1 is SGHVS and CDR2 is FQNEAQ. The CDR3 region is CASSLAAPDRGEQYF. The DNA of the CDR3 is TGTGCCAGCAGCTTAGCGGCCCCGGACAGAGGCGAGCAGTACTTC.

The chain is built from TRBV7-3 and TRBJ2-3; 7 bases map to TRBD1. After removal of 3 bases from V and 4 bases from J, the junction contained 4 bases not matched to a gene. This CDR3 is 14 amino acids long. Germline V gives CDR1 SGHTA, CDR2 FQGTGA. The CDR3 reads CASSLDQGADTQYF. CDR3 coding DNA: TGTGCCAGCAGCTTGGATCAGGGGGCAGATACGCAGTATTTT.

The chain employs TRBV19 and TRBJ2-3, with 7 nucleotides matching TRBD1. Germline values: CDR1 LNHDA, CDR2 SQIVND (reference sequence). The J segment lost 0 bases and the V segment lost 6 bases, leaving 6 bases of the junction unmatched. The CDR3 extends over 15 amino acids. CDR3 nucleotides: TGTGCCAGTAGGTTCACAGGGGCCAGCACAGATACGCAGTATTTT. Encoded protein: CASRFTGASTDTQYF.

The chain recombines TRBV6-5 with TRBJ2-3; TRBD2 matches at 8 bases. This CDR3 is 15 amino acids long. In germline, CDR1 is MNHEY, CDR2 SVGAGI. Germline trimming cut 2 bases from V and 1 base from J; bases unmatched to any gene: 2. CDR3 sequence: CASSYTTSGTDTQYF. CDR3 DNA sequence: TGTGCCAGCAGTTACACGACTAGCGGCACAGATACGCAGTATTTT.

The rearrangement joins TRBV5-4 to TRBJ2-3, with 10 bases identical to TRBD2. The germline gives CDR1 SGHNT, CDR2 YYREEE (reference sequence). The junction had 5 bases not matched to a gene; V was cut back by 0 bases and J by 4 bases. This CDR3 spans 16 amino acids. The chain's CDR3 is CASSLALAGTADTQYF. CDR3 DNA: TGTGCCAGCAGCTTGGCACTAGCGGGGACGGCAGATACGCAGTATTTT.

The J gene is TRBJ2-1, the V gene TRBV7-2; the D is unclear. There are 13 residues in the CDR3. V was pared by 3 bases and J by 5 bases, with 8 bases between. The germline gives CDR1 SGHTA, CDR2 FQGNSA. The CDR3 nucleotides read TGTGCCAGCAGCTTCCTTCCCGACAATGAGCAGTTCTTC. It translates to CASSFLPDNEQFF.